The entry that follows covers one TCR beta chain sequence. Sequencing was performed with immunoSEQ multiplex PCR; in TCRdb, only in-frame clones are kept and a portion is missing. The sample shows approximately 200,000 clones, over 80% of them seen only once. The sample originates from a study of blood T cell repertoires in COVID-19. Study-level information: T cells, B-cell-depleted T cells, or PBMCs supplied cDNA or gDNA.

CDR1 and CDR2 from the germline V gene are GTSNPN and SVGIG (reference sequence). V shed 0 bases and J shed 6 bases, with 17 bases lying between them. The CDR3 totals 15 residues. This chain joins TRBV30 and TRBJ1-2, with TRBD1 as a possible D gene (6 bases). Sequenced material: PBMCs or T cells enriched from blood (not recorded which). The sequence was collected from a woman in her thirties who had been exposed to COVID-19. CDR3 in DNA: TGTGCCTGGAGTGTTTGGGCAGGGGCACGGAATGGCTACACCTTC. As protein: CAWSVWAGARNGYTF.